This TCR beta chain was profiled in a study of regulatory T cells in long-lasting Graves disease. Overall study results and limits: Study of thyroid tissue was not done, with only peripheral blood studied. Results may be inaccurate due to the small sample size.

Time point specified: newly diagnosed GD, antithyroid drugs for less than 3 months. Construction of the TCR library relied on RNA isolated from PBMCs. Arm-PCR of CDR3 regions with iRepertoire HTBI primers generated TCR beta libraries. TCRdb reprocessed the multiplex PCR reads with MiXCR, giving one entry per CDR3 protein. The sample has about 380,000 distinct CDR3 sequences, around 16% seen once; the top ten hold about 20%. The sample holds many counts of this clonotype. The antigen is not known. V lost 3 bases, J lost 0 bases, and 6 bases lay in between. Germline V CDR1 and CDR2: MGHRA, YSYEKL. The CDR3 runs to 13 residues.

The source material was peripheral blood mononuclear cells (PBMCs), sampled at new diagnosis, from a patient treated with antithyroid drugs. The sequence was collected from a female donor with Graves disease. The J gene is TRBJ2-7, the V gene TRBV4-1; D is unresolved. The CDR3 nucleotides are TGCGCCAGCAGCCAGCGACTCTCCTACGAGCAGTACTTC. Translated: CASSQRLSYEQYF.